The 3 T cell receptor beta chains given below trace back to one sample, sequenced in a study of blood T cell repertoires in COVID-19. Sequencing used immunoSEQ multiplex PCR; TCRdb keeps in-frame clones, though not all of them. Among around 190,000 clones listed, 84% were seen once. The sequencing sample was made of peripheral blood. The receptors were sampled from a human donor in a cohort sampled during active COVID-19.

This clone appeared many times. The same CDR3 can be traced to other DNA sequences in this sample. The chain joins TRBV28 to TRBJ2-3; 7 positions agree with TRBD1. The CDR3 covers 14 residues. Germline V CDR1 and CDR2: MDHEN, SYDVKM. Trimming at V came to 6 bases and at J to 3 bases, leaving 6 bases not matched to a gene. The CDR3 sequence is CASSLTGSTDTQYF. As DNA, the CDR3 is TGTGCCAGCAGCTTGACAGGGAGTACAGATACGCAGTATTTT.

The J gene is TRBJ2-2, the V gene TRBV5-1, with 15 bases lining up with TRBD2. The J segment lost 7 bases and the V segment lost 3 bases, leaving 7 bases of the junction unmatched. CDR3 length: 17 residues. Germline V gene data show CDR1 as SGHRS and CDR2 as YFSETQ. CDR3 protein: CASSYGLAGGPVGELFF. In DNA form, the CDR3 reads TGCGCCAGCAGCTACGGACTAGCGGGAGGGCCAGTCGGGGAGCTGTTTTTT.

The CDR3 sequence is CAISDFVRFSYEQYF. CDR3 DNA sequence: TGTGCCATCAGTGATTTTGTCCGTTTCTCCTACGAGCAGTACTTC. The V and J genes are TRBV10-3 and TRBJ2-7; D is unclear. Trimming removed 3 bases from V and 0 bases from J, with 12 bases in between. This CDR3 contains 15 residues. In germline, CDR1 is ENHRY, CDR2 SYGVKD.